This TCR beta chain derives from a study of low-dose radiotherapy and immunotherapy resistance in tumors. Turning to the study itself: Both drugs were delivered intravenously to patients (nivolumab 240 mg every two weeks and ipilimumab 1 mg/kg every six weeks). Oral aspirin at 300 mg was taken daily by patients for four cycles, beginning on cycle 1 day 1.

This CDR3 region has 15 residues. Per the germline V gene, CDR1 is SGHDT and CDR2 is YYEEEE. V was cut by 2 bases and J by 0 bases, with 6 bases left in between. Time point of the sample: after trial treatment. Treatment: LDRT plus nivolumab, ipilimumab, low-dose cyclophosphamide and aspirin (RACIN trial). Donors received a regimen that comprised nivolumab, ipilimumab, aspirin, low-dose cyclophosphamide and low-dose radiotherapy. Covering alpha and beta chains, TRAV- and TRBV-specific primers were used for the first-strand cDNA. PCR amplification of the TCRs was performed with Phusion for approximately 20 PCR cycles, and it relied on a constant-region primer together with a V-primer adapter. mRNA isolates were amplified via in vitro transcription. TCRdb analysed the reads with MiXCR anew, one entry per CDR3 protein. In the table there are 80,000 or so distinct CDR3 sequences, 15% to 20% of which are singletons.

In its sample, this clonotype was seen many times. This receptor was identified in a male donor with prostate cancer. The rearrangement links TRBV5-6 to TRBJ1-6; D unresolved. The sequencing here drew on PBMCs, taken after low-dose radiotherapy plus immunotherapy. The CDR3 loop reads CASSLRSSYNSPLHF. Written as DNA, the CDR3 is TGTGCCAGCAGCTTACGGAGCTCCTATAATTCACCCCTCCACTTT.